This T cell receptor beta chain stems from a study of T cell responses to AZD1222 COVID-19 vaccine. CDR3 size: 13 residues. Germline assignment: CDR1 SGDLS and CDR2 YYNGEE. Trimming left V 3 bases short and J 8 bases short, with 14 bases between. A word on this clone: The antigen is unknown.

The study, taken as a whole, reports: After two AZD1222 doses, spike-specific TCR breadth and depth rose versus day 0. Distributed over spike, vaccine-associated CD4 TCRs predominated at 160-218 and 743-854. Donors were largely white British and mainly female; clonal diversity was possibly underestimated.

Some clones are missing from TCRdb's copy, which holds only in-frame ones; the method was immunoSEQ multiplex PCR. The sample has about 140,000 clones, more than 80% seen once; the top ten hold 0.91%. The clonotype comes from an adult in good health. The specimen was peripheral blood, collected on day 0 of MenACWY control vaccination. J is TRBJ1-2 and V is TRBV9, with D hard to call. CDR3 bases: TGTGCCAGCAGCGCTGGGCCCCGGTGGGGCTACACCTTC. Its protein is CASSAGPRWGYTF. Full variable domain (rest looked up from reference TRBV9 and TRBJ1-2): DSGVTQTPKHLITATGQRVTLRCSPRSGDLSVYWYQQSLDQGLQFLIQYYNGEERAKGNILERFSAQQFPDLHSELNLSSLELGDSALYFCASSAGPRWGYTFGSGTRLTVV.